This is a list of T cell receptor beta chains from one sample in a study of molecular identifiers for immune sequencing clone quantification. TCRdb processed the PCR reads anew with MiXCR; each CDR3 protein has one entry. Of about 40,000 distinct CDR3 sequences in the sample, approximately 17% were seen once. Sequencing was done on a sample of naive CD8+ T cells from blood, with Jurkat cell RNA spiked in. The origin of the receptors is a human donor in good health. Some libraries in this study had Jurkat cell RNA spiked in. The CDR3 runs from the conserved cysteine through the conserved F or W. D genes are given only for firm matches. For some rows the clone size is stated as once, few or many, or as a class when expanded; others skip it.

v_call,d_call,j_call,clone_size,cdr3_nt,cdr3_aa
TRBV27,NA,TRBJ1-1,NA,TGTGCCAGCAGTTCAAAGTGGACTGAAGCTTTCTTT,CASSSKWTEAFF
TRBV7-9,NA,TRBJ1-4,many,TGTGCCAGCAGCTTAGGGGGCGGTGAAAAACTGTTTTTT,CASSLGGGEKLFF
TRBV4-1,TRBD1,TRBJ2-2,few,TGCGCCAGCAGCCGAAGGGGGCTCAACACCGGGGAGCTGTTTTTT,CASSRRGLNTGELFF
TRBV12-3/TRBV12-4,NA,TRBJ2-2,NA,TGTGCCAGCAGTTTCCGCCTAGCCGGCGGGGAGCTGTTTTTT,CASSFRLAGGELFF
TRBV28,NA,TRBJ2-7,many,TGTGCCAGCAGTGACCCGCGCGAGCAGTACTTC,CASSDPREQYF
TRBV27,NA,TRBJ2-5,many,TGTGCCACCTCAGGGAGGCAGGGAATGCAAGAGACCCAGTACTTC,CATSGRQGMQETQYF
TRBV25-1,NA,TRBJ2-7,NA,TGTGCCAGCAGTGAATTGGGGAGGTACGAGCAGTACTTC,CASSELGRYEQYF
TRBV12-3/TRBV12-4,TRBD2,TRBJ2-3,few,TGTGCCAGCAGCTCCCTCGGGACTAGCGATGATTTAGATACGCAGTATTTT,CASSSLGTSDDLDTQYF
TRBV7-6,NA,TRBJ2-7,NA,TGTACCGGCAGCACTGGACTCTCAAGCTCCTACGAGCAGTACTTC,CTGSTGLSSSYEQYF
TRBV7-6,TRBD2,TRBJ2-3,many,TGTGCCAGCAGCTTAACTAGCGGATACACAGATACGCAGTATTTT,CASSLTSGYTDTQYF
TRBV13,NA,TRBJ2-7,many,TGTGCCAGCAGCTCCATGACCGGGGGGCAGTACTTC,CASSSMTGGQYF
TRBV6-2/TRBV6-3,NA,TRBJ2-2,few,TGTGCCAGCAGTTCGTTCACAGGGGCAGTAGCGGGGCCCGGGGAGCTGTTTTTT,CASSSFTGAVAGPGELFF
TRBV27,NA,TRBJ2-7,many,TGTGCCAGCAGTTTACCCAATCACGAGCAGTACTTC,CASSLPNHEQYF
TRBV7-2,TRBD2,TRBJ2-7,many,TGTGCCAGCAGCGACGGGGGGACCTACGAGCAGTACTTC,CASSDGGTYEQYF
TRBV28,NA,TRBJ1-1,many,TGTGCCAGCAGTTTGCGGGGGGCCTCTGAAGCTTTCTTT,CASSLRGASEAFF
TRBV6-2/TRBV6-3,TRBD1,TRBJ1-5,many,TGTGCCAGCCGGGACAGGGACACTCAGCCCCAGCATTTT,CASRDRDTQPQHF
TRBV9,NA,TRBJ2-1,many,TGTGCCAGCAGCGTAAGTGGTTCGTCGGCGGCACAGTTCTTC,CASSVSGSSAAQFF
TRBV7-2,TRBD1,TRBJ2-3,NA,TGTGCCAGCAACTCTTATCGGACAGGGGGCGGAAATACGCAGTATTTT,CASNSYRTGGGNTQYF
TRBV2,TRBD2,TRBJ2-7,NA,TGTGCCAGCAGTGAATTGCTAGCGGGAGACTACGAGCAGTACTTC,CASSELLAGDYEQYF
TRBV4-3,TRBD1,TRBJ2-1,few,TGCGCCAGCAGCCCCCGACAGGGCTACAATGAGCAGTTCTTC,CASSPRQGYNEQFF
TRBV28,NA,TRBJ2-7,many,TGTGCCAGCAGTTTAGACCCTAGCGAGCAGTACTTC,CASSLDPSEQYF
TRBV2,NA,TRBJ2-7,many,TGTGCCAGCAGTGCAGGAGAGCAGTACTTC,CASSAGEQYF
TRBV9,NA,TRBJ2-1,many,TGTGCCAGCAGCGTTTACGGAGATACTGAATTGTTCTTC,CASSVYGDTELFF
TRBV5-1,TRBD1,TRBJ2-7,NA,TGCGCAAGCAGCTTGAAGGACAGGAATGCCTACGAGCAGTACTTC,CASSLKDRNAYEQYF
TRBV9,NA,TRBJ2-7,NA,TGTGCCAGCAGTTCAGGGACCCAATCCTACGAGCAGTACTTC,CASSSGTQSYEQYF
TRBV6-2/TRBV6-3,TRBD1,TRBJ2-7,many,TGTGCCAGCGGGGACAGTTCCTACGAGCAGTACTTC,CASGDSSYEQYF
TRBV9,NA,TRBJ2-1,medium-sized,TGTGCCAGCAGCCCAGGGGGGAATGAGCAGTTCTTC,CASSPGGNEQFF
TRBV7-8,TRBD2,TRBJ2-7,many,TGTGCCAGCAGCTTGGTTTCGACTAGCGTGTACGAGCAGTACTTC,CASSLVSTSVYEQYF
TRBV7-2,NA,TRBJ2-7,many,TGTGCCAGCAGCTTATCCACGGACCCAGCCTACGAGCAGTACTTC,CASSLSTDPAYEQYF
TRBV7-6,NA,TRBJ2-5,many,TGTGCCAGCAGAGGGGGATCCCAAGAGACCCAGTACTTC,CASRGGSQETQYF
TRBV19,NA,TRBJ2-7,NA,TGTGCCAGTAGTCAGAAATTGGGCTACGAGCAGTACTTC,CASSQKLGYEQYF
TRBV28,NA,TRBJ2-2,many,TGTGCCAGCAGTATCCCGGGGGAGCGGGCAATGAACACCGGGGAGCTGTTTTTT,CASSIPGERAMNTGELFF
TRBV24-1,TRBD1,TRBJ2-1,many,TGTGCCACCAGTGAAACCGGGACAGAGAGAAACAATGAGCAGTTCTTC,CATSETGTERNNEQFF
TRBV7-9,NA,TRBJ2-6,medium-sized,TGTGCCAGCAGCTTCATCTCTGGGGCCAACGTCCTGACTTTC,CASSFISGANVLTF
TRBV28,TRBD2,TRBJ2-3,many,TGTGCCAGCAGTTCCCAGCGGGAGGGGGATACGCAGTATTTT,CASSSQREGDTQYF
TRBV29-1,TRBD2,TRBJ2-7,NA,TGCAGCGTTGCGGGGACTAGCGGATCGTCGTTCTCCTACGAGCAGTACTTC,CSVAGTSGSSFSYEQYF
TRBV11-2,NA,TRBJ2-5,NA,TGTGCCAGCAGGGGGGGCTCAGATGGGGAGACCCAGTACTTC,CASRGGSDGETQYF
TRBV7-9,NA,TRBJ2-1,many,TGTGCCAGCAGCTTAGTGGGGGGCTACAATGAGCAGTTCTTC,CASSLVGGYNEQFF
TRBV20-1,TRBD2,TRBJ2-1,NA,TGCAGTGTCCCTAGCGGGAGCTCCTACAATGAGCAGTTCTTC,CSVPSGSSYNEQFF
TRBV9,NA,TRBJ1-2,many,TGTGCCAGCAGCCTAAACGGAGTTGGCTATGGCTACACCTTC,CASSLNGVGYGYTF
TRBV9,NA,TRBJ2-7,many,TGTGCCAGCGGGGACCGCAGTGGCCAGCAGTACTTC,CASGDRSGQQYF
TRBV7-2,TRBD1,TRBJ2-2,many,TGTGCCAGCAGCTTAGCCGAGACAGGGAGAGCCGGGGAGCTGTTTTTT,CASSLAETGRAGELFF
TRBV11-2,NA,TRBJ2-5,NA,TGTGCCAGCAGCTTAGATCCTCCGGGGGCCCAAGAGACCCAGTACTTC,CASSLDPPGAQETQYF
TRBV14,NA,TRBJ2-1,many,TGTGCCAGCAGTTATACAGGGTCCCTCTACAATGAGCAGTTCTTC,CASSYTGSLYNEQFF
TRBV23-1,NA,TRBJ2-5,NA,TGCGCCAGCAGTCAAAGGTCGCCAGGGTACCAAGAGACCCAGTACTTC,CASSQRSPGYQETQYF
TRBV24-1,NA,TRBJ1-1,many,TGTGCCACCAGTCCCGCGGGCGCCTTGAACACTGAAGCTTTCTTT,CATSPAGALNTEAFF